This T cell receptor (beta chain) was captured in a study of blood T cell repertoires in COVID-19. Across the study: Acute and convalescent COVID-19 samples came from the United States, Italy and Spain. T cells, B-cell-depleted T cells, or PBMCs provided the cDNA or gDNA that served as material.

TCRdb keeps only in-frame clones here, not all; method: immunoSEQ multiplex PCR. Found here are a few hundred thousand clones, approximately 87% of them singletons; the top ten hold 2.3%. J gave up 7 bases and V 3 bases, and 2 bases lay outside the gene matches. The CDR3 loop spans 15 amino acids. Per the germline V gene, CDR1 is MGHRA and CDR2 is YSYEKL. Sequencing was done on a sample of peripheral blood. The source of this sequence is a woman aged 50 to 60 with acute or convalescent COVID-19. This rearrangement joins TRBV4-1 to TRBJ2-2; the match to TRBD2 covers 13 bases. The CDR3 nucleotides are TGCGCCAGCAGCCATTGGACTAGCGGGAGCGGGGAGCTGTTTTTT. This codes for CASSHWTSGSGELFF.